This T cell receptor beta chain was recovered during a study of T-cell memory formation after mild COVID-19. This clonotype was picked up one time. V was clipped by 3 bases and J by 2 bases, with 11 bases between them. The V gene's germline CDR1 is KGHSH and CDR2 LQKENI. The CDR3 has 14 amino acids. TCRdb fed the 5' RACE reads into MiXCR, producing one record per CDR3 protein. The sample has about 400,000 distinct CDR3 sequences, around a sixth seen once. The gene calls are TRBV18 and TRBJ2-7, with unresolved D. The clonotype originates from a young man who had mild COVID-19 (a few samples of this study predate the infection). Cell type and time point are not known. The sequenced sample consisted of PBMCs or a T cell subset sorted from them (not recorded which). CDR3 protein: CASSPLQDTYEQYF. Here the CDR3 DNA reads TGTGCCAGCTCACCGCTCCAGGATACCTACGAGCAGTACTTC. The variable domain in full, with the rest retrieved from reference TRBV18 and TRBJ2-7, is NAGVMQNPRHLVRRRGQEARLRCSPMKGHSHVYWYRQLPEEGLKFMVYLQKENIIDESGMPKERFSAEFPKEGPSILRIQQVVRGDSAAYFCASSPLQDTYEQYFGPGTRLTVT.